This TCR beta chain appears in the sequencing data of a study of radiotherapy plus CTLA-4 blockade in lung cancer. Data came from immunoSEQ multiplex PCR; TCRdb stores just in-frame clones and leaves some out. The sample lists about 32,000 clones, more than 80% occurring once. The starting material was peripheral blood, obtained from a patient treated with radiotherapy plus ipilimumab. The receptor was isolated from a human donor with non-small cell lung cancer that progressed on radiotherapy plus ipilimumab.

The CDR3 bases are TGTGCCAGCAGTTCCCCACAGGTCACCTATGGCTACACCTTC. Translated: CASSSPQVTYGYTF. V gene TRBV6-6 combines with J gene TRBJ1-2, with D perhaps matching TRBD1 (5 bases). This CDR3 has 14 residues. The V end was cut by 4 bases, the J end by 4 bases, with 13 bases between. From germline, CDR1 is MNHNY and CDR2 SVGAGI (reference sequence).